The 15 T cell receptor beta chains presented below share a single source sample, sequenced in a study of blood T cell repertoires in COVID-19. Profiled with immunoSEQ multiplex PCR; TCRdb holds only in-frame clones, not every one. The data contain about 140,000 clones, nearly 85% of them singletons. Sequenced input: PBMCs or T cells enriched from blood (not recorded which). These receptors all stem from a man over 45 in a cohort exposed to, infected with or recovered from COVID-19 (not recorded which).

This sequence joins TRBV11-2 and TRBJ1-1, with TRBD1 matching 8 bases. The CDR3 consists of 16 residues. Trimming cost V 2 bases and J 0 bases; bases outside gene matches: 5. Per the germline V gene, CDR1 is SGHAT and CDR2 is FQNNGV. CDR3 sequence: CASSLFAGQVNTEAFF. The CDR3 region has the DNA TGTGCCAGCAGCTTATTTGCGGGACAGGTGAACACTGAAGCTTTCTTT.

There are a few counts of this clone. The chain uses TRBV3-1 (or the pseudogene TRBV3-2) and TRBJ2-7; 7 bases map to TRBD2. This CDR3 contains 13 residues. J was trimmed by 2 bases and V by 5 bases; bases with no gene match: 3. Germline CDR1 and CDR2: LGHDT and YNNKEL (reference sequence). CDR3: CASSTRGAYEQYF. The CDR3 nucleotides read TGTGCCAGCAGCACCCGGGGGGCCTACGAGCAGTACTTC.

V gene TRBV30 combines with J gene TRBJ1-2; 7 positions agree with TRBD1. Unmatched junction bases numbered 5, after V lost 5 bases and J lost 2 bases. The CDR3 length is 13 residues. CDR1 GTSNPN and CDR2 SVGIG come from the germline V gene (reference sequence). The CDR3 loop reads CAWRRGSNYGYTF. The CDR3, as DNA: TGTGCCTGGCGCAGGGGGTCGAACTATGGCTACACCTTC.

The rearrangement uses TRBV18 and TRBJ1-4; perhaps TRBD1 as D (5 bases). Trimming pared 0 bases from V and 3 bases from J, leaving 5 bases between. The CDR3 sequence is 14 residues long. Per germline, CDR1 KGHSH and CDR2 LQKENI. The CDR3 here is CASSPPGANEKLFF. The CDR3 DNA is TGTGCCAGCTCACCACCAGGGGCTAATGAAAAACTGTTTTTT. The full variable domain, in which reference TRBV18 and TRBJ1-4 provide the parts outside the CDR3, is NAGVMQNPRHLVRRRGQEARLRCSPMKGHSHVYWYRQLPEEGLKFMVYLQKENIIDESGMPKERFSAEFPKEGPSILRIQQVVRGDSAAYFCASSPPGANEKLFFGSGTQLSVL.

This chain links TRBV2 with TRBJ1-1; possibly TRBD1 for D (6 bases). This CDR3 comprises 13 residues. CDR1 and CDR2 from the germline V gene are SNHLY and FYNNEI. Trimming cost V 10 bases and J 2 bases, with 14 bases left between them. The CDR3 DNA sequence: TGTGCCACAGCAGTGGACAGCAACACTGAAGCTTTCTTT. Encoded protein: CATAVDSNTEAFF.

This chain joins TRBV19 and TRBJ1-1; 9 nucleotides line up with TRBD1. The CDR3 is 18 residues long. Germline loops: CDR1 LNHDA, CDR2 SQIVND (reference sequence). V lost 2 bases, J lost 6 bases, and 16 bases stayed unmatched. The CDR3 spells CASSIFTGGEIPSPEAFF. CDR3 DNA: TGTGCCAGTAGTATATTCACAGGGGGCGAAATCCCTTCTCCTGAAGCTTTCTTT.

This clone was seen a single time. V gene TRBV5-1 combines with J gene TRBJ1-2, with 7 bases aligning to TRBD1. J lost 4 bases, V lost 4 bases, and 16 bases had no gene match. The CDR3 is 17 residues long. Germline lookup yields CDR1 SGHRS and CDR2 YFSETQ. The CDR3 region is CASSRGQTVPSGYGYTF. The DNA for the CDR3 is TGCGCCAGCAGCCGGGGACAGACGGTGCCCTCTGGCTATGGCTACACCTTC.

The V gene is TRBV19, the J gene TRBJ2-2; 8 positions agree with TRBD1. There are 15 residues in the CDR3. Losses at the gene ends were 1 base for V and 6 bases for J; bases not matched to a gene: 4. CDR1 is LNHDA, CDR2 SQIVND, per germline (reference sequence). The CDR3 reads CASSIGTGSAGELFF. The CDR3 bases are TGTGCCAGTAGTATAGGGACAGGGTCGGCCGGGGAGCTGTTTTTT.

The CDR3 DNA reads TGCGCCAGCAGCTTGGGAGAGGGGGTTCAGCCCCAGCATTTT. It translates to CASSLGEGVQPQHF. The chain recombines TRBV5-1 with TRBJ1-5, with D tentatively TRBD1 (6 bases). V lost 0 bases, J lost 6 bases, and 10 bases lay in between. CDR1 and CDR2 (germline): SGHRS, YFSETQ. The CDR3 is 14 residues long.

The chain joins TRBV28 to TRBJ1-1, with a tentative D call TRBD1 (6 bases). V shed 7 bases and J shed 7 bases, with 16 bases lying between them. CDR3 size: 13 residues. CDR1 and CDR2 (germline): MDHEN, SYDVKM. The CDR3 DNA reads TGTGCCAGCATCCCTGGGGGCCGCTTTGAAGCTTTCTTT. The encoded protein is CASIPGGRFEAFF.

In this sample, this clone turned up once. The chain is built from TRBV10-3 and TRBJ2-5; 8 nucleotides agree with TRBD2. The CDR3 is 15 amino acids. J was trimmed by 5 bases and V by 7 bases; bases with no gene match: 12. Germline V gives CDR1 ENHRY, CDR2 SYGVKD. In DNA, the CDR3 is TGTGCCATCATGGCGGGGGGTAATCCGAGGGAGACCCAGTACTTC. Its translation is CAIMAGGNPRETQYF.

A note on this clone: Other DNA variants within this sample encode the same CDR3. The gene calls are TRBV2 and TRBJ2-1; 9 nucleotides agree with TRBD2. This CDR3 region has 14 residues. The V and J ends lost 3 bases and 9 bases, in that order; junction bases with no gene match: 6. CDR1 and CDR2 from the germline V gene are SNHLY and FYNNEI. Written as DNA, the CDR3 is TGTGCCAGCAGTGACGGGCGGGGGGGTCGTGAGCAGTTCTTC. This sequence encodes CASSDGRGGREQFF.

V is TRBV19 and J is TRBJ2-3, with D maybe TRBD2 (6 bases). CDR3 length: 15 residues. Trimming shortened V by 6 bases and J by 6 bases, and 19 bases separated the two germline ends. Germline assignment: CDR1 LNHDA and CDR2 SQIVND (reference sequence). For the CDR3, the DNA is TGTGCCAGTAGCCTCGGGGGACCCCCGGTGGATACGCAGTATTTT. This codes for CASSLGGPPVDTQYF.

V usage is TRBV29-1 and J usage is TRBJ1-1; D call uncertain. The CDR3 loop spans 12 amino acids. The V end lost 8 bases, the J end lost 1 base, and 11 bases lay between the germline ends. Looked up from germline, CDR1 is SQVTM and CDR2 is ANQGSEA. CDR3 sequence: CSIEEANTEAFF. The CDR3 coding sequence is TGCAGCATAGAAGAAGCGAACACTGAAGCTTTCTTT.

The genes are TRBV24-1 and TRBJ2-4; D may be TRBD1 (5 bases). The CDR3 is 15 amino acids. V was trimmed by 4 bases and J by 0 bases, leaving 9 bases between them. Per the germline V gene, CDR1 is KGHDR and CDR2 is SFDVKD. The CDR3 is CATSDGHIAKNIQYF. The CDR3 nucleotides read TGTGCCACCAGTGACGGACACATAGCCAAAAACATTCAGTACTTC.